This TCR beta chain originates from a study of beta chain features in type 1 diabetes. Study results and limitations: Compared to healthy donors, patients appeared to have naive, central memory and Treg TCRB repertoires that were more alike. TCRB CDR3s were moderately but significantly shorter in Type 1 diabetes patients in all four CD4+ subsets. PCR might pick shorter templates more often, in the same way for patients and controls. Highly expressing activated T cells could be over-counted with a cDNA template.

What was sequenced were expressed TCRB transcripts, since all of the isolated RNA had been reverse transcribed. Some clones are missing from TCRdb's copy, which holds only in-frame ones; the method was immunoSEQ multiplex PCR. The table has some 150,000 clones, under 60% seen once. Remarks on this clone: Its antigen is unknown.

In germline, CDR1 is LGHNA, CDR2 YSLEER. The V end lost 4 bases, the J end lost 4 bases, and 19 bases lay between the germline ends. CDR3 length: 17 amino acids. The source of this sequence is a man aged 18-30 years in good health. Input material: Tregs from blood. This chain links TRBV4-3 with TRBJ2-2, with D possibly matching TRBD2 (5 bases). The CDR3 is CASSPGGGWGVTGELFF. In DNA form, the CDR3 reads TGCGCCAGCAGCCCCGGTGGAGGCTGGGGAGTCACCGGGGAGCTGTTTTTT.